The 30 T cell receptor beta chains listed next were all sequenced from one sample in a study of shared clonotypes between healthy human individuals (TCRdb year 2020). The library was produced with the immunoSEQ multiplex PCR assay. In its TCRdb copy, this immuneACCESS table keeps in-frame sequences only and misses some clones. Where compared with another copy, unresolved V genes explain less than half of these, and the others have no known cause. Counted in this sample were roughly 680,000 clones; just under 75% of them appeared once. The ten largest clonotypes hold more than 1.5% of the sample. Sequenced sample: memory CD4+ T cells sorted from blood. Sample cell subset or site, as interpreted from the label and publication: CD45RA-negative fraction. These receptors were collected from a woman in her 30s in good health.

The genes are TRBV10-3 and TRBJ1-1; perhaps TRBD1 as D (5 bases). Per germline, CDR1 ENHRY and CDR2 SYGVKD. CDR3 length: 13 residues. V lost 10 bases and J lost 7, with 19 bases in between. CDR3 amino acids: CASRSGTESEAFF. The CDR3 nucleotides are TGTGCCAGCAGATCCGGGACGGAAAGTGAAGCTTTCTTT.

The CDR3 here is CASSLGRRLAGQETQYF. CDR3 bases: TGCGCCAGCAGCTTGGGTCGGAGACTAGCGGGGCAAGAGACCCAGTACTTC. This sequence joins TRBV5-1 and TRBJ2-5; TRBD2 matches 11 bases. The trim removed 0 bases at V and 2 bases at J, leaving 6 bases unmatched. The V gene's germline CDR1 is SGHRS and CDR2 YFSETQ. This CDR3 contains 17 residues.

This clone was found once. The V and J genes are TRBV5-1 and TRBJ2-6; 8 bases are a match to TRBD1. The V gene end was trimmed by 6 bases and the J gene end by 0 bases; junction bases not matched to a gene: 2. CDR3 length: 15 amino acids. Germline values: CDR1 SGHRS, CDR2 YFSETQ. The CDR3 spells CASNTGGSGANVLTF. DNA of the CDR3: TGCGCCAGCAATACAGGGGGCTCTGGGGCCAACGTCCTGACTTTC.

This clone was seen only a few times. The V gene is TRBV5-5, the J gene TRBJ2-7; 15 bases fit TRBD2. The CDR3 extends over 19 amino acids. The junction had 11 bases not matched to a gene; V was cut back by 4 bases and J by 0 bases. Germline lookup yields CDR1 SGHKS and CDR2 YYEKEE (reference sequence). This CDR3 is CASSSTGTSGRTSSYEQYF. CDR3 nucleotide sequence: TGTGCCAGCAGCAGCACCGGGACTAGCGGGAGGACGAGCTCCTACGAGCAGTACTTC. The variable domain in full, with the rest retrieved from reference TRBV5-5 and TRBJ2-7, is DAGVTQSPTHLIKTRGQQVTLRCSPISGHKSVSWYQQVLGQGPQFIFQYYEKEERGRGNFPDRFSARQFPNYSSELNVNALLLGDSALYLCASSSTGTSGRTSSYEQYFGPGTRLTVT.

The chain joins TRBV25-1 to TRBJ2-5; TRBD2 matches 7 bases. The CDR3 loop spans 13 amino acids. Per the germline V gene, CDR1 is MGHDK and CDR2 is SYGVNS. V was clipped by 3 bases and J by 11 bases; unmatched bases: 9. The CDR3 DNA is TGTGCCAGCAGTGAGGGAGGGGTAGTGGAGCAGTACTTC. It codes for CASSEGGVVEQYF.

The chain uses TRBV5-1 and TRBJ1-1; weak D call: TRBD1 (5 bases). Per germline, CDR1 SGHRS and CDR2 YFSETQ. The CDR3 totals 15 residues. Trimming stripped 0 bases from V and 0 bases from J, with 9 bases between. The CDR3 DNA reads TGCGCCAGCAGCTTGGGGGGGATCGTGAACACTGAAGCTTTCTTT. Its protein product is CASSLGGIVNTEAFF.

The chain couples TRBV27 to TRBJ2-7; 7 nucleotides agree with TRBD1. V was pared by 2 bases and J by 6 bases, with 13 bases of the junction left unmatched. The CDR3 contains 16 residues. Germline CDR1 is MNHEY and CDR2 is SMNVEV (reference sequence). CDR3 bases: TGTGCCAGCAGTTTAACCCAGACAGGGAATAGGGCCGAGCAGTACTTC. This sequence encodes CASSLTQTGNRAEQYF.

This clone was seen at least ten times. The chain has TRBV27 and TRBJ2-1, with 13 bases aligning to TRBD2. The CDR3 has 17 amino acids. The V gene's germline CDR1 is MNHEY and CDR2 SMNVEV (reference sequence). With V trimmed by 4 bases and J by 8 bases, 11 bases remained unmatched. The CDR3 loop reads CASSSLGLAGVVDEQFF. The CDR3 DNA reads TGTGCCAGCAGTTCGCTAGGACTAGCGGGAGTTGTTGATGAGCAGTTCTTC.

V is TRBV10-3 and J is TRBJ1-2; D call uncertain. Trimming left V 3 bases short and J 5 bases short, with 4 bases between. Germline CDR1 is ENHRY and CDR2 is SYGVKD. This CDR3 spans 11 amino acids. CDR3 loop: CAISDPYGYTF. In DNA, the CDR3 is TGTGCCATCAGTGACCCTTATGGCTACACCTTC.

This chain links TRBV5-6 with TRBJ2-1; D is unclear. The CDR3 contains 13 residues. Germline V gene sequence: CDR1 SGHDT, CDR2 YYEEEE. Trimming shortened V by 4 bases and J by 0 bases, and 5 bases separated the two germline ends. For the CDR3, the DNA is TGTGCCAGCAGCGACGTCTCCTACAATGAGCAGTTCTTC. This codes for CASSDVSYNEQFF.

The rearrangement links TRBV6-4 to TRBJ1-1, with D uncertain. The length of the CDR3 is 14 residues. V was trimmed by 2 bases and J by 0 bases, leaving 7 bases between them. CDR1 and CDR2 (germline): MRHNA, SNTAGT. The CDR3, as DNA: TGTGCCAGCAGTGACGGCAGCGTGAACACTGAAGCTTTCTTT. Protein sequence: CASSDGSVNTEAFF.

The table lists this clone with a count of one. The V call is TRBV27, the J call TRBJ1-3, with D perhaps matching TRBD1 (6 bases). The V end was cut by 6 bases, the J end by 3 bases, with 15 bases between. CDR1 and CDR2 (germline): MNHEY, SMNVEV (reference sequence). The CDR3 contains 15 residues. The chain's CDR3 is CASRGRGAGGNTIYF. CDR3 DNA: TGTGCCAGCAGGGGTCGGGGGGCGGGTGGAAACACCATATATTTT.

The chain combines TRBV7-9 with TRBJ2-1; D may be TRBD1 (5 bases). Germline V lookup: CDR1 SEHNR, CDR2 FQNEAQ (reference sequence). The CDR3 is made up of 13 amino acids. V shed 6 bases and J shed 6 bases, with 12 bases lying between them. For the CDR3, the DNA is TGTGCCAGCAGGACTGGAAGGGGCAATGAGCAGTTCTTC. This gives the protein CASRTGRGNEQFF.

This sequence joins TRBV19 and TRBJ2-5; D gene ambiguous. Trimming took 3 bases from V and 7 from J, leaving 12 bases between them. The CDR3 spans 13 residues. The germline CDR1 and CDR2 sequences are LNHDA and SQIVND (reference sequence). The CDR3 reads CASSIDRSGTQYF. DNA for the CDR3: TGTGCCAGTAGTATCGATCGGTCCGGGACCCAGTACTTC.

CDR3 in DNA: TGTGCCAGTAGTCCCCGGAGGAGCACAGATACGCAGTATTTT. It codes for CASSPRRSTDTQYF. The chain combines TRBV19 with TRBJ2-3; weak D call: TRBD2 (5 bases). This CDR3 is built from 14 residues. The germline CDR1 and CDR2 sequences are LNHDA and SQIVND (reference sequence). Between the trimmed V and J ends, which lost 5 bases and 0 bases, there was a span of 9 bases.

A word on this clone: Distinct nucleotide sequences in the sample also encode this CDR3. The rearrangement joins TRBV5-1 to TRBJ2-1; 9 nucleotides line up with TRBD2. This CDR3 has 15 amino acids. V shed 2 bases, J shed 4 bases, and the junction held 4 bases outside the gene matches. Germline V gene data show CDR1 as SGHRS and CDR2 as YFSETQ. Here the CDR3 DNA reads TGCGCCAGCAGCTTCTCGACTAGCGGATACAATGAGCAGTTCTTC. Amino acid sequence: CASSFSTSGYNEQFF.

This rearrangement joins TRBV6-4 to TRBJ1-1; 10 bases are a match to TRBD1. The J segment lost 4 bases and the V segment lost 0 bases, leaving 5 bases of the junction unmatched. This CDR3 comprises 16 residues. Per germline, CDR1 MRHNA and CDR2 SNTAGT. The CDR3 DNA is TGTGCCAGCAGTGACTCTTGGGGACAGGGGACCACTGAAGCTTTCTTT. It encodes CASSDSWGQGTTEAFF.

This chain links TRBV14 with TRBJ2-5; 7 bases are shared with TRBD2. V trimming: 3 bases; J trimming: 2 bases; junction bases outside the gene matches: 6. This CDR3 is 15 amino acids long. Germline assignment: CDR1 SGHDN and CDR2 FVKESK. CDR3 coding DNA: TGTGCCAGCAGCCAGCCCAAGCGGGGTCAAGAGACCCAGTACTTC. It yields the protein CASSQPKRGQETQYF.

This chain links TRBV2 with TRBJ1-1, with D possibly being TRBD1 (6 bases). With 6 bases removed from V and 0 bases from J, the gap between germline ends came to 14 bases. This CDR3 contains 15 residues. CDR1 is SNHLY, CDR2 FYNNEI, per germline. CDR3 sequence reads: CASRPDRAMNTEAFF. CDR3 bases: TGTGCCAGCAGACCGGACAGAGCGATGAACACTGAAGCTTTCTTT.

V is TRBV2 and J is TRBJ2-7; the D is unclear. CDR1 is SNHLY and CDR2 is FYNNEI in the germline V gene. Trimming left V 4 bases short and J 2 bases short, with 9 bases between. The CDR3 sequence is 13 residues long. The CDR3 is CASSASVAYEQYF. The CDR3 nucleotides are TGTGCCAGCAGTGCTTCGGTAGCCTACGAGCAGTACTTC.

This clone was recorded a few times. This chain joins TRBV2 and TRBJ1-5; 11 positions agree with TRBD1. CDR1 is SNHLY, CDR2 FYNNEI, per germline. The CDR3 length is 14 residues. Germline trimming cut 4 bases from V and 16 bases from J; bases unmatched to any gene: 12. The CDR3 region is CASSAGQGARSGHF. In DNA, the CDR3 is TGTGCCAGCAGTGCTGGACAGGGGGCCCGTAGTGGACATTTT.

This chain joins TRBV7-1 and TRBJ1-5; no clear D gene. TRBV7-1 is treated as an ORF (open reading frame) with a function not yet certain. Trimming cost V 3 bases and J 3 bases, with 3 bases left between them. The CDR3 is 12 residues long. CDR3 nucleotides: TGTGCCAGCAGCTCCAACAATCAGCCCCAGCATTTT. This encodes CASSSNNQPQHF.

This chain uses TRBV18 with TRBJ1-4; TRBD1 matches at 7 bases. This CDR3 spans 16 amino acids. Germline V lookup: CDR1 KGHSH, CDR2 LQKENI. J was trimmed by 6 bases and V by 1 base; bases with no gene match: 8. The CDR3 sequence is CASSPQDRTRDEKLFF. CDR3 DNA sequence: TGTGCCAGCTCACCACAGGACAGGACGAGAGATGAAAAACTGTTTTTT.

This sequence joins TRBV5-5 and TRBJ2-7; D is unclear. Germline loops: CDR1 SGHKS, CDR2 YYEKEE (reference sequence). Trimming took off 4 bases at V and 3 bases at J, with 8 bases between the two ends. There are 12 residues in the CDR3. CDR3 protein: CASSQQDYEQYF. As DNA, the CDR3 is TGTGCCAGCAGCCAGCAGGACTACGAGCAGTACTTC.

The V call is TRBV19, the J call TRBJ2-2; 10 bases fit TRBD2. The CDR3 consists of 18 residues. Germline loops: CDR1 LNHDA, CDR2 SQIVND (reference sequence). After removal of 6 bases from V and 1 base from J, the junction contained 11 bases not matched to a gene. CDR3 nucleotides: TGTGCCAGTAGCGGCAGCGGGAGGGCCGGCAGGAACACCGGGGAGCTGTTTTTT. Protein product: CASSGSGRAGRNTGELFF.

The V gene is TRBV5-1, the J gene TRBJ1-2; tentatively, D is TRBD1 (5 bases). The V and J ends lost 3 bases and 6 bases respectively, with 18 bases between them. Germline CDR1 SGHRS, CDR2 YFSETQ. This CDR3 is 15 amino acids long. CDR3 bases: TGCGCCAGCAGCTCTAAGGAGGGCGTAGGGGATGGCTACACCTTC. Amino acids: CASSSKEGVGDGYTF.

V and J are TRBV10-3 and TRBJ2-7; no firm D call. The germline gives CDR1 ENHRY, CDR2 SYGVKD. V was cut by 3 bases and J by 1 base, with 13 bases left in between. The CDR3 is 15 residues long. This chain's CDR3 is CAISDTGGRSYEQYF. DNA for the CDR3: TGTGCCATCAGTGACACGGGCGGCAGATCCTACGAGCAGTACTTC.

The chain links TRBV9 to TRBJ2-7; D possibly corresponds to TRBD2 (7 bases). V was trimmed by 0 bases and J by 5 bases, leaving 15 bases between them. The CDR3 consists of 15 residues. The germline CDR1 and CDR2 sequences are SGDLS and YYNGEE. The DNA for the CDR3 is TGTGCCAGCAGCGTAGTAGGGGGAGGGCCCCACGAGCAGTACTTC. It yields the protein CASSVVGGGPHEQYF.

This chain connects TRBV6-1 to TRBJ1-2; no clear D gene. Germline V gene sequence: CDR1 MNHNS, CDR2 SASEGT. Trimming removed 8 bases at V and 4 bases at J, with 20 bases between. The CDR3 contains 15 residues. CDR3 in amino acids: CASFLFRGRSYGYTF. In DNA form, the CDR3 reads TGTGCCAGCTTTCTCTTCCGGGGTAGGAGCTATGGCTACACCTTC.

CDR3 bases: TGCGCCAGCAGCTTGGCGGCAGGGGGCCAGAAACTGTTTTTT. Amino acid sequence: CASSLAAGGQKLFF. The genes are TRBV5-1 and TRBJ1-4; 8 bases match TRBD1. The CDR3 is 14 residues long. Losses at the gene ends were 0 bases for V and 11 bases for J; bases not matched to a gene: 6. The germline V gene has CDR1 SGHRS and CDR2 YFSETQ.